Below, 30 T cell receptor beta chains from the same sample are listed, as sequenced in a study of shared T cell receptors in the human thymus. TCRdb's table, derived via immunoSEQ multiplex PCR, lists solely in-frame clones and lacks some. This repertoire shows approximately 730,000 clones, approximately 83% found once; its top ten account for 0.0095% to 0.011%. The same data also contributed to another study, on human thymus T cells.

The sample taken for sequencing was thymocytes. These receptors were taken from a girl under three years old with a congenital heart defect.

J is TRBJ1-6 and V is TRBV14; perhaps TRBD1 as D (6 bases). Trimming cost V 8 bases and J 7 bases, with 12 bases left between them. Germline-derived CDR1 and CDR2 are SGHDN and FVKESK. The CDR3 has 13 amino acids. CDR3: CASQGGANSPLHF. CDR3 bases: TGTGCCAGCCAAGGGGGGGCGAATTCACCCCTCCACTTT.

V is TRBV27 and J is TRBJ2-7; weak D call: TRBD1 (6 bases). The CDR3 has 19 amino acids. Per germline, CDR1 MNHEY and CDR2 SMNVEV (reference sequence). V lost 5 bases to trimming and J lost 4 bases, with 30 bases between them. The CDR3 nucleotides are TGTGCCAGCAGTGAGGACAGAGCACTATCTAGAAGGGCCTTTTACGAGCAGTACTTC. Translated, it gives CASSEDRALSRRAFYEQYF.

The chain recombines TRBV15 with TRBJ1-5; weak D call: TRBD1 (5 bases). In germline, CDR1 is LNHNV, CDR2 YYDKDF (reference sequence). The length of the CDR3 is 21 residues. V lost 2 bases, J lost 0 bases, and 26 bases lay in between. The CDR3 region is CATSRRQLGLPRCYSNQPQHF. The DNA for the CDR3 is TGTGCCACCAGCAGAAGACAGCTCGGGCTACCACGTTGCTATAGCAATCAGCCCCAGCATTTT.

The V gene is TRBV9, the J gene TRBJ2-3; a weak D match, TRBD2 (6 bases). The germline gives CDR1 SGDLS, CDR2 YYNGEE. Trimming removed 0 bases from V and 1 base from J, with 12 bases in between. The CDR3 totals 16 residues. In DNA form, the CDR3 reads TGTGCCAGCAGCGTAGCTGGGCGGGGCCGCACAGATACGCAGTATTTT. The encoded protein is CASSVAGRGRTDTQYF.

The chain combines TRBV7-2 with TRBJ1-5, with no clear D. The CDR3 runs 15 residues. V lost 5 bases to trimming and J lost 0 bases, with 11 bases between them. Germline loops: CDR1 SGHTA, CDR2 FQGNSA. The CDR3 DNA reads as TGTGCCAGCAGCCAAGCCTCAAATAGCAATCAGCCCCAGCATTTT. It specifies CASSQASNSNQPQHF.

The chain is built from TRBV28 and TRBJ1-3; possibly TRBD1 for D (5 bases). V gave up 5 bases and J gave up 3 bases, with 17 bases separating them. In germline, CDR1 is MDHEN, CDR2 SYDVKM. This CDR3 contains 16 residues. The CDR3 reads CASSPQVVLGGNTIYF. CDR3 DNA: TGTGCCAGCAGTCCACAGGTAGTCCTCGGTGGAAACACCATATATTTT.

This clone was counted between two and nine times. The genes are TRBV18 and TRBJ2-6; D possibly corresponds to TRBD1 (6 bases). CDR1 is KGHSH, CDR2 LQKENI, per germline. The CDR3 runs to 19 residues. Trimming stripped 1 base from V and 1 base from J, with 17 bases between. The CDR3 protein is CASSPLSDRLTSGANVLTF. In DNA, the CDR3 is TGTGCCAGCTCACCACTGTCTGACAGGCTAACTTCTGGGGCCAACGTCCTGACTTTC.

V and J are TRBV15 and TRBJ1-2; 10 bases agree with TRBD1. V was pared by 3 bases and J by 8 bases, with 12 bases of the junction left unmatched. This CDR3 is built from 16 residues. Germline V gene data show CDR1 as LNHNV and CDR2 as YYDKDF (reference sequence). The CDR3 sequence is CATSSFGFGTGEGYTF. Here the CDR3 DNA reads TGTGCCACCAGCAGTTTTGGGTTCGGGACAGGGGAAGGCTACACCTTC.

V gene TRBV5-1 combines with J gene TRBJ1-2, with 7 bases lining up with TRBD1. The length of the CDR3 is 17 residues. V shed 2 bases, J shed 1 base, and the junction held 11 bases outside the gene matches. Germline values: CDR1 SGHRS, CDR2 YFSETQ. CDR3 residues: CASSFRCARGNNYGYTF. The CDR3 coding sequence is TGCGCCAGCAGCTTTCGGTGCGCCAGGGGGAATAACTATGGCTACACCTTC.

This sequence joins TRBV5-1 and TRBJ1-6; D gene ambiguous. Looked up from germline, CDR1 is SGHRS and CDR2 is YFSETQ. The CDR3 runs to 13 residues. Deletions cut 10 bases from V and 6 bases from J, with 14 bases between. CDR3 in DNA: TGCGCCGGCGAGGTTTTCGCTAATTCACCCCTCCACTTT. Encoded protein: CAGEVFANSPLHF.

This clone was detected once. The gene calls are TRBV9 and TRBJ2-7; TRBD2 matches 10 bases. Germline values: CDR1 SGDLS, CDR2 YYNGEE. J was trimmed by 2 bases and V by 4 bases; bases with no gene match: 6. This CDR3 is 15 amino acids long. The CDR3 DNA sequence: TGTGCCAGCAGCCCCGGGACTAGCGAGACCTACGAGCAGTACTTC. Its translation: CASSPGTSETYEQYF.

The chain has TRBV15 and TRBJ2-7, with 7 bases identical to TRBD1. Germline V gene lookup returns CDR1 LNHNV and CDR2 YYDKDF (reference sequence). J was trimmed by 2 bases and V by 3 bases; bases with no gene match: 7. The CDR3 loop spans 15 amino acids. This CDR3 is CATSRKGGTTYEQYF. CDR3 DNA: TGTGCCACCAGCAGGAAAGGGGGCACTACCTACGAGCAGTACTTC.

This chain uses TRBV15 with TRBJ2-3; D is ambiguous. The V end lost 1 base, the J end lost 1 base, and 18 bases lay between the germline ends. Germline-derived CDR1 and CDR2 are LNHNV and YYDKDF (reference sequence). CDR3 size: 18 residues. CDR3 sequence (DNA): TGTGCCACCAGCAGAGCCCCCTCGCGCAGGCGAGGCACAGATACGCAGTATTTT. Translation gives CATSRAPSRRRGTDTQYF.

Comments on this clone: Given the absence of the conserved phenylalanine or tryptophan at the CDR3 end, a read error is likely. The limits of the CDR3 on the DNA are not certain, so only TCRdb's listed CDR3 is given. V usage is TRBV2 and J usage is TRBJ1-1. The CDR3 is 9 amino acids long, termini counted. The germline gives CDR1 SNHLY, CDR2 FYNNEI. The CDR3 reads CASIGRVPL.

The rearrangement links TRBV2 to TRBJ2-3, with 7 nucleotides matching TRBD2. The CDR3 length is 14 residues. The trim removed 6 bases at V and 2 bases at J, leaving 5 bases unmatched. Germline-derived CDR1 and CDR2 are SNHLY and FYNNEI. DNA of the CDR3: TGTGCCAGCAGGGGGACTAACGCCACAGATACGCAGTATTTT. Residues: CASRGTNATDTQYF.

V and J are TRBV11-2 and TRBJ1-3; TRBD1 agrees at 7 bases. The germline CDR1 and CDR2 sequences are SGHAT and FQNNGV. CDR3 length: 18 amino acids. The V segment lost 4 bases and the J segment 0 bases; nucleotides outside the gene matches: 12. CDR3 DNA sequence: TGTGCCAGCAGCTCTACGGGGACAGTTCTCTACTCTGGAAACACCATATATTTT. Its protein product is CASSSTGTVLYSGNTIYF.

This CDR3 is CASSLFHPGLAGDTDTQYF. The CDR3 DNA reads TGTGCCAGCAGCCTGTTCCACCCGGGACTAGCGGGGGACACAGATACGCAGTATTTT. The rearrangement joins TRBV27 to TRBJ2-3, with 14 bases lining up with TRBD2. Germline CDR1 and CDR2: MNHEY and SMNVEV (reference sequence). The junction had 13 bases not matched to a gene; V was cut back by 6 bases and J by 2 bases. The CDR3 sequence is 19 residues long.

This clone was seen a few times. The genes are TRBV5-6 and TRBJ2-7, with D hard to call. The CDR3 runs to 13 residues. Per the germline V gene, CDR1 is SGHDT and CDR2 is YYEEEE. V lost 4 bases and J lost 2, with 10 bases in between. The CDR3: CASSQSPPYEQYF. CDR3 coding DNA: TGTGCCAGCAGCCAATCCCCCCCCTACGAGCAGTACTTC.

The chain employs TRBV7-9 and TRBJ2-3; a possible D gene is TRBD2 (6 bases). CDR3 size: 18 residues. Germline CDR1 reads SEHNR; CDR2 reads FQNEAQ (reference sequence). V was pared by 1 base and J by 2 bases, with 19 bases between. The CDR3 nucleotides read TGTGCCAGCAGCTTAGGGGGCGGGGAGACACACGACACAGATACGCAGTATTTT. This encodes CASSLGGGETHDTDTQYF.

The chain is built from TRBV28 and TRBJ1-5; no firm D call. Between the trimmed V and J ends, which lost 10 bases and 6 bases, there was a span of 13 bases. The CDR3 extends over 12 amino acids. Germline CDR1 and CDR2: MDHEN and SYDVKM. CDR3 sequence reads: CATSEAPQPQHF. CDR3 sequence (DNA): TGTGCCACCTCGGAGGCGCCTCAGCCCCAGCATTTT.

The V and J genes are TRBV4-1 and TRBJ2-3; possibly TRBD2 for D (6 bases). V lost 0 bases, J lost 0 bases, and 28 bases lay in between. The V gene's germline CDR1 is MGHRA and CDR2 YSYEKL. This CDR3 contains 22 residues. In nucleotides, the CDR3 is TGCGCCAGCAGCCAAGATCCGGCGGTTGCGGGACCGAAGGGGCCTAGCACAGATACGCAGTATTTT. This encodes CASSQDPAVAGPKGPSTDTQYF.

The V and J genes are TRBV12-5 and TRBJ1-1, with D possibly being TRBD1 (5 bases). The CDR3 is 17 amino acids. Germline V CDR1 and CDR2: LGHNT, FRNRAP. V lost 5 bases and J 1 base, leaving 20 bases between the germline ends. In DNA form, the CDR3 reads TGTGCTAGTGGTCCCCCGCACAGGCATGGGGAGAACACTGAAGCTTTCTTT. It is translated as CASGPPHRHGENTEAFF.

The chain joins TRBV19 to TRBJ2-2, with 10 nucleotides matching TRBD1. The trim removed 4 bases at V and 0 bases at J, leaving 11 bases unmatched. This CDR3 is 19 amino acids long. Germline CDR1 LNHDA, CDR2 SQIVND (reference sequence). The CDR3 region has the DNA TGTGCCAGTAGTACCACCATGGGACAGGGGCCAGCGAACACCGGGGAGCTGTTTTTT. Its translation: CASSTTMGQGPANTGELFF.

The J gene is TRBJ2-7, the V gene TRBV2; 10 bases are shared with TRBD1. CDR1 SNHLY and CDR2 FYNNEI come from the germline V gene. With 7 bases clipped from V and 3 bases from J, the junction kept 6 bases outside the gene matches. This CDR3 contains 14 residues. CDR3 sequence reads: CASMGGQGGYEQYF. In DNA, the CDR3 is TGTGCCAGCATGGGAGGACAGGGGGGCTACGAGCAGTACTTC.

The chain uses TRBV19 and TRBJ1-1; TRBD1 agrees at 7 bases. The CDR3 is 18 residues long. Trimming at V came to 5 bases and at J to 0 bases, leaving 15 bases not matched to a gene. Germline V gives CDR1 LNHDA, CDR2 SQIVND (reference sequence). The CDR3 region has the DNA TGTGCCAGTAGTTCGGGACAGACTGCCAAGATCATGAACACTGAAGCTTTCTTT. It encodes CASSSGQTAKIMNTEAFF.

The chain combines TRBV4-1 with TRBJ2-5; maybe TRBD1 (7 bases). The CDR3 runs 16 residues. V lost 0 bases to trimming and J lost 5 bases, with 16 bases between them. From germline, CDR1 is MGHRA and CDR2 YSYEKL. The DNA of the CDR3 is TGCGCCAGCAGCCAAGATCGGGGGACAGTGGTGGAGACCCAGTACTTC. Encoded protein: CASSQDRGTVVETQYF.

The chain carries TRBV19 and TRBJ1-6, with TRBD1 identical over 7 bases. This CDR3 is built from 13 residues. Germline V gene lookup returns CDR1 LNHDA and CDR2 SQIVND (reference sequence). J was trimmed by 13 bases and V by 7 bases; bases with no gene match: 10. This CDR3 is CASTSGQRVPLHF. CDR3 coding DNA: TGTGCCAGTACCTCGGGACAGAGAGTCCCCCTCCACTTT.

This chain joins TRBV2 and TRBJ1-4; 9 nucleotides align to TRBD1. V lost 0 bases and J lost 11; bases outside the gene matches: 10. Germline values: CDR1 SNHLY, CDR2 FYNNEI. The CDR3 runs to 16 residues. This chain's CDR3 is CASSEAQDRGSAKLFF. In DNA, the CDR3 is TGTGCCAGCAGTGAAGCGCAAGACAGGGGGTCCGCCAAACTGTTTTTT.

The chain joins TRBV5-6 to TRBJ2-2; maybe TRBD1 (6 bases). The CDR3 sequence is 16 residues long. Germline V CDR1 and CDR2: SGHDT, YYEEEE. V lost 4 bases and J 0 bases, leaving 13 bases between the germline ends. For the CDR3, the DNA is TGTGCCAGCAGCATACAGGGCCACTCGAACACCGGGGAGCTGTTTTTT. Translating it yields CASSIQGHSNTGELFF.

The chain is built from TRBV11-3 and TRBJ2-3, with 10 bases that match TRBD2. The CDR3 runs 18 residues. The germline V gene encodes CDR1 SGHNT and CDR2 YENEEA. The V segment lost 0 bases and the J segment 1 base; nucleotides outside the gene matches: 7. CDR3 amino acids: CASSLEAAGGERTDTQYF. CDR3 coding DNA: TGTGCCAGCAGCTTAGAAGCAGCGGGGGGGGAGCGCACAGATACGCAGTATTTT.